The T cell receptor (beta chain) under discussion was sequenced for a study of Ad26.COV2.S vaccination and SARS-CoV-2 variants (dated by TCRdb to 2020 to 2022). Study-level background: Donors in the vaccine arm were drawn from COV1001, a phase I-IIa trial of Ad26.COV2.S in healthy adults that was multicentre, randomized, double-blind and placebo-controlled. Ad26.COV2.S was administered intramuscularly at a dose of 5x10^10 or 1x10^11 viral particles, either as one shot or as two shots given 56 days apart. Sequencing of the TCRbeta repertoire served to evaluate the specificity and breadth of SARS-CoV-2-reactive T cell receptors following Ad26.COV2.S vaccination. A total of approximately 32 samples were included in the TCR-sequenced set, comprising about 20 Ad26.COV2.S vaccine recipients, 5 placebo recipients and 8 SARS-CoV-2 convalescent individuals. Trial participants were randomized into five groups of five, in which low-dose or high-dose Ad26.COV2.S was given once or twice, or placebo was given on both occasions. Throughout the experiments and outcome assessment, investigators stayed blinded to trial group allocation.

The immunoSEQ Assay was the method used to sequence TCRbeta CDR3 regions. After extraction, genomic DNA underwent amplification by bias-controlled multiplex PCR, followed by high-throughput sequencing. The published analysis was carried out like this. To quantify the absolute abundance of each unique TCRbeta CDR3 region, sequences were collapsed and filtered. T cell fraction was estimated by normalization of TCRbeta template counts to usable DNA, with usable DNA being measured through amplification of reference genes present in all nucleated cells. Repertoire TCRs were annotated as SARS-CoV-2-specific by exact matching of V gene, CDR3 amino acid sequence and J gene to a known reactive TCR set. The reference SARS-CoV-2 TCR set was derived from MIRA and filtered for enrichment in COVID-19-positive ImmuneCODE repertoires, a step that removed public or cross-reactive TCRs. Using the MIRA antigens, annotated TCRs were further analysed by specific ORF or by position within an ORF. Breadth was defined as annotated unique rearrangements over total unique productive rearrangements; depth was the summed frequency of those rearrangements. Group comparisons of TCR breadth used two-sided Wilcoxon rank-sum tests. Entries here come from immuneACCESS through TCRdb and include only in-frame sequences with V and J called. Some clones fail to appear in such tables; in the studies checked, an unresolved V gene covers under half of the shortfall, and the cause of the remainder is unknown. Clone size and the V and J calls come from that table; the DNA yielded D and trimming. The sample table shows 400,000 or so clones, and 70% to 90% are seen once. The ten largest account for roughly 3% of the sample.

For CDR1 and CDR2, the germline V gene (reference sequence) lists SEHNR and FQNEAQ. The CDR3 has 14 amino acids, counting the end cysteine and phenylalanine. Of the read, only the CDR3 DNA is kept; its 42 bases are in frame from base 1. V drops 2 bases and J drops 10 bases, leaving 12 bases in between. Overall results and qualifications from the work: Vaccine and placebo recipients had comparable non-spike TCR breadth, which fits with the vaccine containing only spike. After vaccination, spike-specific CD8+ and CD4+ T cell responses were reported to show substantial breadth. Ad26.COV2.S recipients had higher spike-specific TCR breadth than placebo recipients (P = 0.0014). It was noted by the authors that total T cell responses may have been underestimated by the TCR breadth and depth analyses. The study lacked the statistical power to compare responses across vaccine doses or regimens.

Explained via the paper, the treatment or condition label denotes: approximately 18 received Ad26.COV2.S at low or high dose, single or two shots; 5 received placebo; per-sample allocation not given. For vaccine and placebo recipients, repertoires were sequenced using samples collected on day 63 after the first injection. Cohort 1b enrolled roughly 25 adults aged 18-55 years at a single site in Boston, USA, between 29 July and 7 August 2020. Ad26.COV2.S was a replication-incompetent adenovirus type 26 vector expressing a prefusion-stabilized SARS-CoV-2 spike protein from the original Wuhan strain. This clone has a handful of counts. Its binding antigen is unknown. No qualities accompany the bases; no much larger clone lies one base away.

The sequence was obtained from a person between 18 and 59 years old who received the Ad26.COV2.S COVID-19 vaccine or a placebo. The sequencing used peripheral blood, collected in a trial of Ad26.COV2.S vaccine versus placebo. Rearrangement joined TRBV7-9 to TRBJ1-6; no D segment can be confidently identified. The CDR3 reads as follows: CASSLMDPGSPLHF. The nucleotide sequence is TGTGCCAGCAGCTTAATGGACCCAGGATCACCCCTCCACTTT.